These 27 T cell receptor beta chains were sequenced from one sample in a study of identifying expanded T cells in peripheral blood. Produced via immunoSEQ multiplex PCR; TCRdb's table is partial and in-frame only. The sample lists around 50,000 clones, roughly 87% occurring once. Sequencing was performed on blood. These receptors came from a person aged 18-69 years in good health.

CDR3 nucleotide sequence: TGTGCCAGCAGGCGGACAGGGGAGGAGAGTGGCTACACCTTC. This codes for CASRRTGEESGYTF. V gene TRBV14 combines with J gene TRBJ1-2; 9 bases are a match to TRBD1. CDR3 size: 14 residues. V shed 6 bases, J shed 7 bases, and the junction held 9 bases outside the gene matches. CDR1 is SGHDN and CDR2 is FVKESK in the germline V gene.

The V gene is TRBV6-6, the J gene TRBJ1-1; TRBD1 is a possible D gene (5 bases). The CDR3 is 16 amino acids. CDR1 and CDR2 (germline): MNHNY, SVGAGI (reference sequence). Trimming shortened V by 4 bases and J by 11 bases, and 26 bases separated the two germline ends. CDR3 residues: CASSSRLRGQGIAAFF. CDR3 nucleotides: TGTGCCAGCAGTTCTCGATTAAGAGGTCAGGGCATCGCGGCTTTCTTT.

The chain has TRBV18 and TRBJ2-3; D not certain. The CDR3 is made up of 14 amino acids. CDR1 and CDR2 (germline): KGHSH, LQKENI. The ends were cut back, 3 bases at V and 2 bases at J, with 9 bases in the middle. The CDR3 loop reads CASSPVPLTDTQYF. CDR3 sequence (DNA): TGTGCCAGCTCACCGGTCCCTCTCACAGATACGCAGTATTTT.

The V call is TRBV7-2, the J call TRBJ1-1; D gene uncertain. V was shortened by 1 base and J by 3 bases, with 6 bases between the two germline ends. The germline V gene has CDR1 SGHTA and CDR2 FQGNSA. The CDR3 covers 13 residues. The CDR3 protein is CASSLVEDTEAFF. The DNA for the CDR3 is TGTGCCAGCAGCTTAGTGGAGGACACTGAAGCTTTCTTT. Looking up the rest from reference TRBV7-2 and TRBJ1-1 gives the full variable domain: GAGVSQSPSNKVTEKGKDVELRCDPISGHTALYWYRQSLGQGLEFLIYFQGNSAPDKSGLPSDRFSAERTGGSVSTLTIQRTQQEDSAVYLCASSLVEDTEAFFGQGTRLTVV.

The genes are TRBV29-1 and TRBJ1-2, with a tentative D call TRBD1 (6 bases). Germline-derived CDR1 and CDR2 are SQVTM and ANQGSEA. V gave up 4 bases and J gave up 2 bases, with 11 bases separating them. This CDR3 comprises 13 residues. The CDR3 reads CSVGGTGNYGYTF. CDR3 coding DNA: TGCAGCGTTGGAGGCACAGGGAACTATGGCTACACCTTC.

This chain links TRBV19 with TRBJ2-1; 7 bases agree with TRBD2. Trimming at V came to 3 bases and at J to 8 bases, leaving 7 bases not matched to a gene. The CDR3 covers 14 residues. Germline CDR1 is LNHDA and CDR2 is SQIVND (reference sequence). This CDR3 is CASSIPGSGHEQFF. Written as DNA, the CDR3 is TGTGCCAGTAGTATCCCAGGTAGCGGGCATGAGCAGTTCTTC.

The chain recombines TRBV9 with TRBJ2-7, with TRBD2 matching over 8 bases. Germline values: CDR1 SGDLS, CDR2 YYNGEE. V lost 2 bases and J lost 2; bases outside the gene matches: 6. The CDR3 is 15 residues long. CDR3 amino acids: CASSVTSGLTYEQYF. The CDR3 DNA follows: TGTGCCAGCAGCGTTACTAGCGGACTTACCTACGAGCAGTACTTC.

This chain links TRBV30 with TRBJ1-2; 8 bases map to TRBD1. Per the germline V gene, CDR1 is GTSNPN and CDR2 is SVGIG (reference sequence). Trimming cost V 2 bases and J 8 bases; bases outside gene matches: 4. This CDR3 comprises 12 residues. The CDR3 region has the DNA TGTGCCTGGAGTCCAGGGGGCGGCGGCTACACCTTC. Protein sequence: CAWSPGGGGYTF.

The CDR3 bases are TGTGCCACCATGGGGGGGCCTCTCACCGGGGAGCTGTTTTTT. This gives the protein CATMGGPLTGELFF. This chain joins TRBV19 and TRBJ2-2, with a tentative D call TRBD2 (7 bases). Germline V CDR1 and CDR2: LNHDA, SQIVND (reference sequence). This CDR3 has 14 residues. V gave up 10 bases and J gave up 4 bases, with 16 bases separating them.

This chain connects TRBV9 to TRBJ2-2, with 7 positions matching TRBD2. The CDR3 loop spans 16 amino acids. Per germline, CDR1 SGDLS and CDR2 YYNGEE. Trimming took 0 bases from V and 0 from J; bases not matched to a gene: 2. CDR3 residues: CASSVAGGANTGELFF. CDR3 sequence (DNA): TGTGCCAGCAGCGTAGCGGGGGGAGCGAACACCGGGGAGCTGTTTTTT. Together with reference TRBV9 and TRBJ2-2, the CDR3 gives the full variable domain: DSGVTQTPKHLITATGQRVTLRCSPRSGDLSVYWYQQSLDQGLQFLIQYYNGEERAKGNILERFSAQQFPDLHSELNLSSLELGDSALYFCASSVAGGANTGELFFGEGSRLTVL.

The count of this clone is one. The chain combines TRBV29-1 with TRBJ2-7, with TRBD1 matching over 12 bases. Germline values: CDR1 SQVTM, CDR2 ANQGSEA. The CDR3 totals 15 residues. The V segment lost 4 bases and the J segment 4 bases; nucleotides outside the gene matches: 8. The CDR3 sequence is CSVAEGQGAGYEQYF. CDR3 bases: TGCAGCGTTGCCGAGGGACAGGGGGCGGGATACGAGCAGTACTTC.

This chain links TRBV19 with TRBJ1-4; D unresolved. This CDR3 is built from 15 residues. Trimming removed 0 bases from V and 7 bases from J, with 12 bases in between. Germline V gene data show CDR1 as LNHDA and CDR2 as SQIVND (reference sequence). The CDR3 reads CASSIDLEAFEKLFF. The CDR3 DNA reads as TGTGCCAGTAGTATAGATCTCGAGGCTTTTGAAAAACTGTTTTTT. Looking up the rest from reference TRBV19 and TRBJ1-4 gives the full variable domain: DGGITQSPKYLFRKEGQNVTLSCEQNLNHDAMYWYRQDPGQGLRLIYYSQIVNDFQKGDIAEGYSVSREKKESFPLTVTSAQKNPTAFYLCASSIDLEAFEKLFFGSGTQLSVL.

This clone was observed once. This chain links TRBV6-5 with TRBJ2-7; possibly TRBD2 for D (6 bases). Germline-derived CDR1 and CDR2 are MNHEY and SVGAGI. The CDR3 length is 16 residues. With 4 bases removed from V and 0 bases from J, the gap between germline ends came to 16 bases. The CDR3 coding sequence is TGTGCCAGCAGTTCTTTCTTGGCGGGGACCTCCTACGAGCAGTACTTC. Encoded protein: CASSSFLAGTSYEQYF.

This clone was detected only once. The rearrangement joins TRBV19 to TRBJ1-1; D not resolved. The CDR3 totals 14 residues. V was cut by 1 base and J by 6 bases, with 12 bases left in between. Looked up from germline, CDR1 is LNHDA and CDR2 is SQIVND (reference sequence). DNA for the CDR3: TGTGCCAGTAGTATAGGAGGGTCGGGCCCTGAAGCTTTCTTT. Amino acids: CASSIGGSGPEAFF.

The chain uses TRBV28 and TRBJ2-3, with 7 bases matching TRBD1. From germline, CDR1 is MDHEN and CDR2 SYDVKM. There are 14 residues in the CDR3. With 2 bases clipped from V and 5 bases from J, the junction kept 4 bases outside the gene matches. As DNA, the CDR3 is TGTGCCAGCAGTTTAGTACAGGGGCAAGATACGCAGTATTTT. It yields the protein CASSLVQGQDTQYF.

The gene calls are TRBV6-6 and TRBJ2-7; D tentatively fits TRBD1 or TRBD2 (5 bases each). Between the trimmed V and J ends, which lost 4 bases and 0 bases, there was a span of 10 bases. The CDR3 extends over 14 amino acids. Germline loops: CDR1 MNHNY, CDR2 SVGAGI (reference sequence). This chain's CDR3 is CASSLGTYSYEQYF. In DNA, the CDR3 is TGTGCCAGCAGTTTAGGGACCTACTCCTACGAGCAGTACTTC.

The gene calls are TRBV19 and TRBJ2-3; possible D gene TRBD2, 5 bases. V dropped 5 bases and J dropped 1 base, with 16 bases sitting between them. CDR3 length: 16 amino acids. Germline V gene sequence: CDR1 LNHDA, CDR2 SQIVND (reference sequence). The DNA for the CDR3 is TGTGCCAGTAGTGCACTTAGAGGGCTTGGCACAGATACGCAGTATTTT. This translates into CASSALRGLGTDTQYF.

The gene calls are TRBV7-2 and TRBJ2-7; 8 nucleotides agree with TRBD1. The CDR3 length is 15 residues. CDR1 SGHTA and CDR2 FQGNSA come from the germline V gene. After removal of 4 bases from V and 5 bases from J, the junction contained 10 bases not matched to a gene. As DNA, the CDR3 is TGTGCCAGCAGCTCGATCAGAGGACAGGGCCACGAGCAGTACTTC. Its translation is CASSSIRGQGHEQYF.

This clone appeared a single time. The chain carries TRBV4-3 and TRBJ1-2; TRBD1 aligns across 8 bases. The CDR3 runs to 16 residues. Germline lookup yields CDR1 LGHNA and CDR2 YSLEER. V lost 1 base and J lost 4; bases outside the gene matches: 8. CDR3: CASSQGLRGPGYGYTF. The CDR3 nucleotides read TGCGCCAGCAGCCAAGGACTCAGGGGGCCTGGCTATGGCTACACCTTC.

V gene TRBV7-2 combines with J gene TRBJ2-7; D possibly corresponds to TRBD1 (6 bases). The germline V and J ends were trimmed by 1 base and 5 bases, with 9 bases remaining between them. This CDR3 comprises 13 residues. Looked up from germline, CDR1 is SGHTA and CDR2 is FQGNSA. This CDR3 reads CASSLDRANEQYF. CDR3 sequence (DNA): TGTGCCAGCAGCTTAGACAGGGCCAACGAGCAGTACTTC.

V gene TRBV7-2 combines with J gene TRBJ1-2; 8 bases match TRBD1. CDR1 and CDR2 from the germline V gene are SGHTA and FQGNSA. The CDR3 has 14 amino acids. The V gene end was trimmed by 5 bases and the J gene end by 4 bases; junction bases not matched to a gene: 6. CDR3 sequence reads: CASSIPGTGYGYTF. CDR3 bases: TGTGCCAGCAGCATACCCGGGACAGGCTATGGCTACACCTTC.

This clone came up a few times. The chain joins TRBV9 to TRBJ1-1; D call uncertain. This CDR3 is 18 amino acids long. Trimming removed 6 bases from V and 1 base from J, with 25 bases in between. Looked up from germline, CDR1 is SGDLS and CDR2 is YYNGEE. Here the CDR3 reads CASTLKKFLAGGNTEAFF. CDR3 in DNA: TGTGCCAGCACCCTCAAAAAATTTTTGGCAGGAGGGAACACTGAAGCTTTCTTT.

This chain uses TRBV6-4 with TRBJ1-2, with D possibly matching TRBD1 (6 bases). Germline V gene sequence: CDR1 MRHNA, CDR2 SNTAGT. Trimming stripped 3 bases from V and 5 bases from J, with 19 bases between. The CDR3 sequence is 16 residues long. The CDR3 region has the DNA TGTGCCAGCAGTGATGAGGGAACCGGGACATCTTATGGCTACACCTTC. This translates into CASSDEGTGTSYGYTF.

CDR3: CASSPTTDYAEKLFF. CDR3 DNA sequence: TGCGCCAGCAGCCCTACGACAGACTATGCGGAAAAACTGTTTTTT. The chain has TRBV5-1 and TRBJ1-4; tentatively, D is TRBD1 (5 bases). The CDR3 consists of 15 residues. CDR1 SGHRS and CDR2 YFSETQ come from the germline V gene. The V and J ends lost 4 bases and 8 bases respectively, with 18 bases between them.

This clone was detected only once. This chain links TRBV19 with TRBJ1-2; 12 positions agree with TRBD1. CDR1 is LNHDA, CDR2 SQIVND, per germline (reference sequence). V lost 3 bases and J lost 2; bases outside the gene matches: 7. CDR3 length: 17 residues. CDR3 region: CASSMGDRGLWNYGYTF. CDR3 DNA: TGTGCCAGTAGTATGGGGGACAGGGGGCTTTGGAACTATGGCTACACCTTC.

The gene calls are TRBV5-1 and TRBJ2-5; D is perhaps TRBD1 (6 bases). Trimming removed 0 bases at V and 1 base at J, with 10 bases between. This CDR3 spans 15 amino acids. Germline CDR1 SGHRS, CDR2 YFSETQ. CDR3 coding DNA: TGCGCCAGCAGCTTGGTGCCAGGGGTCCAAGAGACCCAGTACTTC. Its translation is CASSLVPGVQETQYF. The variable domain in full, completed from reference TRBV5-1 and TRBJ2-5, reads KAGVTQTPRYLIKTRGQQVTLSCSPISGHRSVSWYQQTPGQGLQFLFEYFSETQRNKGNFPGRFSGRQFSNSRSEMNVSTLELGDSALYLCASSLVPGVQETQYFGPGTRLLVL.

The chain employs TRBV4-2 and TRBJ2-1; 9 nucleotides match TRBD1. The J segment lost 5 bases and the V segment lost 6 bases, leaving 8 bases of the junction unmatched. This CDR3 has 15 residues. Germline V lookup: CDR1 LGHNA, CDR2 YNFKEQ. The CDR3 here is CASRAFWDRDNEQFF. CDR3 sequence (DNA): TGTGCCAGCAGGGCTTTCTGGGACAGGGACAATGAGCAGTTCTTC.